Listed below are T cell receptor beta chains from one sample, sequenced in a study of a mutant IDH1 vaccine in newly diagnosed glioma. Their antigens remain unidentified. Repertoires were generated with immunoSEQ multiplex PCR, while TCRdb's copy carries only in-frame clones and drops some. The repertoire consists of about 120,000 clones, with about 82% occurring once and the leading ten covering around 5.5%. Here the sequenced sample was PBMCs, taken from a glioma patient whose treatment included an IDH1 peptide vaccine. These receptors all come from a man in his forties with glioma. The CDR3 runs from the conserved cysteine through the conserved F or W.

cdr3_aa: CASSQEGLAGNTGELFF
j_call: TRBJ2-2
v_call: TRBV4-3

cdr3_aa: CASSDRYEQYF
j_call: TRBJ2-7
v_call: TRBV25-1

cdr3_aa: CASSSPTGTSSTDTQYF
j_call: TRBJ2-3
v_call: TRBV7-9

cdr3_aa: CASSYWVAQTDTQYF
j_call: TRBJ2-3
v_call: TRBV6-6

cdr3_aa: CASTIGAFYEQYF
j_call: TRBJ2-7
v_call: TRBV7-9

cdr3_aa: CASSPEGTQYF
j_call: TRBJ2-3
v_call: TRBV28

cdr3_aa: CSVAGNEQFF
j_call: TRBJ2-1
v_call: TRBV29-1

cdr3_aa: CASRPGQRLYGYTF
j_call: TRBJ1-2
v_call: TRBV27

cdr3_aa: CASSVLVGVEKLFF
j_call: TRBJ1-4
v_call: TRBV18

cdr3_aa: CASSFRGRLKRNEQYF
j_call: TRBJ2-7
v_call: TRBV28

cdr3_aa: CASSKARAAQNYGYTF
j_call: TRBJ1-2
v_call: TRBV19

cdr3_aa: CASSQTSAAGELFF
j_call: TRBJ2-2
v_call: TRBV28

cdr3_aa: CASSEAYEQYF
j_call: TRBJ2-7
v_call: TRBV7-8

cdr3_aa: CASSPGLSSYEQYF
j_call: TRBJ2-7
v_call: TRBV13

cdr3_aa: CASSLVPQRSYEQYF
j_call: TRBJ2-7
v_call: TRBV5-1

cdr3_aa: CASSPGTGLKVTQYF
j_call: TRBJ2-3
v_call: TRBV18

cdr3_aa: CASSIAGGGYYEQYF
j_call: TRBJ2-7
v_call: TRBV6-6

cdr3_aa: CASLGTSREVYHEQFF
j_call: TRBJ2-1
v_call: TRBV19

cdr3_aa: CASSYSAQGEYF
j_call: TRBJ2-5
v_call: TRBV6-6

cdr3_aa: CASSGTRFADTQYF
j_call: TRBJ2-3
v_call: TRBV9

cdr3_aa: CASSYSPGADEAFF
j_call: TRBJ1-1
v_call: TRBV6-5

cdr3_aa: CASSLAQESHPGGTDTQYF
j_call: TRBJ2-3
v_call: TRBV7-6

cdr3_aa: CASSTRRPGQNYGYTF
j_call: TRBJ1-2
v_call: TRBV27

cdr3_aa: CAVGQGTPEAFF
j_call: TRBJ1-1
v_call: TRBV10-3

cdr3_aa: CASSPGQNSNQPQHF
j_call: TRBJ1-5
v_call: TRBV11-2

cdr3_aa: CASSPQGNEQFF
j_call: TRBJ2-1
v_call: TRBV7-2

cdr3_aa: CASSEDGTRGETQYF
j_call: TRBJ2-5
v_call: TRBV6-1

cdr3_aa: CASSSRDRDQPQHF
j_call: TRBJ1-5
v_call: TRBV21-1

cdr3_aa: CASSFRDNRGYEQYF
j_call: TRBJ2-7
v_call: TRBV5-4

cdr3_aa: CASSVPPSDTEAFF
j_call: TRBJ1-1
v_call: TRBV9

cdr3_aa: CASSLEGGYGYTF
j_call: TRBJ1-2
v_call: TRBV5-1

cdr3_aa: CASSFGWGNTEAFF
j_call: TRBJ1-1
v_call: TRBV28

cdr3_aa: CASSQETGTGGSGNTIYF
j_call: TRBJ1-3
v_call: TRBV4-3

cdr3_aa: CASSLGQSYEQYF
j_call: TRBJ2-7
v_call: TRBV5-4

cdr3_aa: CASSREGYQETQYF
j_call: TRBJ2-5
v_call: TRBV19

cdr3_aa: CAATNYNEQFF
j_call: TRBJ2-1
v_call: TRBV6-1

cdr3_aa: CASREGLANYGYTF
j_call: TRBJ1-2
v_call: TRBV2

cdr3_aa: CASSPGLGSARTYEQYF
j_call: TRBJ2-7
v_call: TRBV5-4

cdr3_aa: CASSPQGQGRLFF
j_call: TRBJ1-4
v_call: TRBV7-6

cdr3_aa: CASSGVPGQGLSYEQYF
j_call: TRBJ2-7
v_call: TRBV6-1

cdr3_aa: CASSSTLGDFYEQYF
j_call: TRBJ2-7
v_call: TRBV28

cdr3_aa: CASRDRENTEAFF
j_call: TRBJ1-1
v_call: TRBV21-1

cdr3_aa: CARSEATGKTNYGYTF
j_call: TRBJ1-2
v_call: TRBV19

cdr3_aa: CASTQETQYF
j_call: TRBJ2-5
v_call: TRBV7-2

cdr3_aa: CASSQELGAETQYF
j_call: TRBJ2-5
v_call: TRBV14

cdr3_aa: CASSPLTPNTEAFF
j_call: TRBJ1-1
v_call: TRBV28

cdr3_aa: CASSQGTSSYNEQFF
j_call: TRBJ2-1
v_call: TRBV4-1

cdr3_aa: CASSLAFMGLYEQYF
j_call: TRBJ2-7
v_call: TRBV11-2

cdr3_aa: CASRTGTGGSEQYF
j_call: TRBJ2-7
v_call: TRBV5-1

cdr3_aa: CASSSNRYEQYF
j_call: TRBJ2-7
v_call: TRBV11-3

cdr3_aa: CASSLDRGETQYF
j_call: TRBJ2-5
v_call: TRBV7-9

cdr3_aa: CARSLVLEGTTDTQYF
j_call: TRBJ2-3
v_call: TRBV5-3

cdr3_aa: CAWSVHLAGEETQYF
j_call: TRBJ2-5
v_call: TRBV30

cdr3_aa: CASSILSATDTQYF
j_call: TRBJ2-3
v_call: TRBV19

cdr3_aa: CASSQDRGYGNTIYF
j_call: TRBJ1-3
v_call: TRBV9

cdr3_aa: CASSYPQGVDTDTQYF
j_call: TRBJ2-3
v_call: TRBV6-6

cdr3_aa: CASSRDREIHTGELFF
j_call: TRBJ2-2
v_call: TRBV5-6

cdr3_aa: CSDKGASSSSTDTQYF
j_call: TRBJ2-3
v_call: TRBV29-1

cdr3_aa: CASSLGASSYEQYF
j_call: TRBJ2-7
v_call: TRBV7-8